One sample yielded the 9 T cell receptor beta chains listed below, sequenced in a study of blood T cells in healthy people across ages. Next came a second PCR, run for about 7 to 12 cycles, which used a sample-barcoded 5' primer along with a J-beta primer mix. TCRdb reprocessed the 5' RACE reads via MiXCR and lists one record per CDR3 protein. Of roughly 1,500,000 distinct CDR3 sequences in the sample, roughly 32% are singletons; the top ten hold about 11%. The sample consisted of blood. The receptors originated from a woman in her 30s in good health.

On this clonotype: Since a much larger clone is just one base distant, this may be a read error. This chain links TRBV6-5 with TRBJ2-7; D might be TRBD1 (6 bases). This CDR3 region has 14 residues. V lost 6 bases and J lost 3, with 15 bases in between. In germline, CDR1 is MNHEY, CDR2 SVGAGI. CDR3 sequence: CASSSSGVRYEQYF. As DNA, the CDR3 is TGTGCCAGCAGCAGCTCAGGGGTGCGCTACGAGCAGTACTTC.

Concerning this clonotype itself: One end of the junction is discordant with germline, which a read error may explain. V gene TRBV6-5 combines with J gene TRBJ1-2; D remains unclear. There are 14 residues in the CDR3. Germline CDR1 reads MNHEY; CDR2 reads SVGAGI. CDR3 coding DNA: TGTGCCAGCAGGTACTCGTCGGGGAGTAAGGGCTACACCTTC. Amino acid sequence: CASRYSSGSKGYTF.

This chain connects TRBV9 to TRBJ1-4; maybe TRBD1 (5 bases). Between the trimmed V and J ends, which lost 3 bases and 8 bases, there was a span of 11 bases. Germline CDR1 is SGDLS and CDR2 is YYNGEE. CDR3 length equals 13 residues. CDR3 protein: CASSAGRGEKLFF. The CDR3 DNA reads TGTGCCAGCAGCGCTGGACGGGGGGAAAAACTGTTTTTT.

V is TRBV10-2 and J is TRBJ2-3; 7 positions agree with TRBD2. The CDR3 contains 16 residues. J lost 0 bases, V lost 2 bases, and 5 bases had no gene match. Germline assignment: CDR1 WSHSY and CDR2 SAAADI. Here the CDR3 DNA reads TGCGCCAGCAGTGAGCTGCTAGCGGAAAGCACAGATACGCAGTATTTT. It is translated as CASSELLAESTDTQYF.

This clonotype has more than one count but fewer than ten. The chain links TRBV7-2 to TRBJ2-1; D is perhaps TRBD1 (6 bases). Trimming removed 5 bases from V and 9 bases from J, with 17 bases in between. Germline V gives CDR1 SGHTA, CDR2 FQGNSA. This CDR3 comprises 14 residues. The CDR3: CASSPWDIPAEQFF. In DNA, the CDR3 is TGTGCCAGCAGCCCCTGGGACATTCCAGCTGAGCAGTTCTTC.

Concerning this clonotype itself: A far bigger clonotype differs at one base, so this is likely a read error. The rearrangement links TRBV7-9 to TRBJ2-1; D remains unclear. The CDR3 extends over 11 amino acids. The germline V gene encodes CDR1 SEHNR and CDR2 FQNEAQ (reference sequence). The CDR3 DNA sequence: TGTGCCAGCAGCTTAAACAATGAGCAGGTCTTC. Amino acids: CASSLNNEQVF.

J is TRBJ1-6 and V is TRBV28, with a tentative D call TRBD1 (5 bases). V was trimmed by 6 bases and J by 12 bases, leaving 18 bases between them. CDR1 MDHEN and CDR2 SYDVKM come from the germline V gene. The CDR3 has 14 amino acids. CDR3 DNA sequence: TGTGCCAGCAGCCTTCGACAGATAGAAAAACCCCTCCACTTT. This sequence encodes CASSLRQIEKPLHF.

In DNA form, the CDR3 reads TGTGCCAGCAGCCTGGGGGTGGGACTAGCGGGGGGGCGCACAGATACGCAGTATTTT. Protein product: CASSLGVGLAGGRTDTQYF. The gene calls are TRBV7-3 and TRBJ2-3, with 16 bases identical to TRBD2. Looked up from germline, CDR1 is SGHTA and CDR2 is FQGTGA. V lost 5 bases to trimming and J lost 1 base; unmatched junction nucleotides: 9. This CDR3 spans 19 amino acids.

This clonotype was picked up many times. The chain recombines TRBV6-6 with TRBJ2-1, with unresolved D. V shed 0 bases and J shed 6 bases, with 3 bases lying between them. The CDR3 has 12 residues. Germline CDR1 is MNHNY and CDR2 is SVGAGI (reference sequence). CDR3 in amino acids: CASSYSSNEQFF. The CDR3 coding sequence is TGTGCCAGCAGTTACTCGAGCAATGAGCAGTTCTTC.